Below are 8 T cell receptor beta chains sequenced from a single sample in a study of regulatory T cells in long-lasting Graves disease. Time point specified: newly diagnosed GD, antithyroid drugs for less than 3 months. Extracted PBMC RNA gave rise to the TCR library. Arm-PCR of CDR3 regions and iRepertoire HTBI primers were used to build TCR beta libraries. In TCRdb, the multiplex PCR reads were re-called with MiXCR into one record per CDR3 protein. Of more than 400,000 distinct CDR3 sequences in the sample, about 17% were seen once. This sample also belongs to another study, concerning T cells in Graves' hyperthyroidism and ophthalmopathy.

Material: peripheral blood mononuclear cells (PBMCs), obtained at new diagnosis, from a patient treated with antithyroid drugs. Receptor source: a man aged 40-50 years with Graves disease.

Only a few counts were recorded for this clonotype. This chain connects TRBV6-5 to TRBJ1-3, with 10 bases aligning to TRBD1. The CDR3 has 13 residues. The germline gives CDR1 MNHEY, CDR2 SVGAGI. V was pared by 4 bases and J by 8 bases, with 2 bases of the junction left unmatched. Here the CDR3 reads CASSLDRGDTIYF. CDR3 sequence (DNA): TGTGCCAGCAGTTTGGACAGGGGGGACACCATATATTTT.

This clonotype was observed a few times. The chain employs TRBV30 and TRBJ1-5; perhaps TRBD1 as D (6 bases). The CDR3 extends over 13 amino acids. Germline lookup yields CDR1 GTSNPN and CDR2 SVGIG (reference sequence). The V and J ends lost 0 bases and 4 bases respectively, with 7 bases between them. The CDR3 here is CAWSVGGNQPQHF. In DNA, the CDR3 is TGTGCCTGGAGTGTAGGGGGAAATCAGCCCCAGCATTTT.

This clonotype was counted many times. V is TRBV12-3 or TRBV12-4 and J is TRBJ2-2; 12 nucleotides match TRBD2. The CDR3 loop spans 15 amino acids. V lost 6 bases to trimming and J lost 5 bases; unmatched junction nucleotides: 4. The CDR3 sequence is CASRGLAGGTGELFF. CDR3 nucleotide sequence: TGTGCCAGCAGGGGTCTAGCGGGAGGGACCGGGGAGCTGTTTTTT.

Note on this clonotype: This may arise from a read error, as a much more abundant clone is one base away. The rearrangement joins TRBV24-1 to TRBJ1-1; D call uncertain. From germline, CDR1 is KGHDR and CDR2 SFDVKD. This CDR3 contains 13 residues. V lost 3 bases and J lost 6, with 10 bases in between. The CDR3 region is CATSDRWTSEAFF. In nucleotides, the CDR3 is TGTGCCACCAGTGATCGGTGGACCTCTGAAGCTTTCTTT.

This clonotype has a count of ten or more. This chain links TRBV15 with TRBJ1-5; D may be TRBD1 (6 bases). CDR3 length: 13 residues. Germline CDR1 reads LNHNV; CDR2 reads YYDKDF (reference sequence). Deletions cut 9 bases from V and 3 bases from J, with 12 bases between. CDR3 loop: CATTQGHNQPQHF. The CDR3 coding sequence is TGTGCCACTACACAGGGACACAATCAGCCCCAGCATTTT.

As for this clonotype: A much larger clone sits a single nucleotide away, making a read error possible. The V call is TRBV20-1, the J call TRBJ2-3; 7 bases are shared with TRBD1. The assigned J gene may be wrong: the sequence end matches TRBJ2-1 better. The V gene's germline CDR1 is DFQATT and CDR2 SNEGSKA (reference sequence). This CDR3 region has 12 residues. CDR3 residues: CSFCQQGNEQFF. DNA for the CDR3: TGCAGCTTCTGTCAACAGGGGAATGAGCAGTTCTTC.

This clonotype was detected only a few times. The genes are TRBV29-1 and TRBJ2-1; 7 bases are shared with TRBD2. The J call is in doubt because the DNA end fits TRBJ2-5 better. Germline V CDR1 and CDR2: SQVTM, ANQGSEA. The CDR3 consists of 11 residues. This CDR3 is CSAGREETQYF. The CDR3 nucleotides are TGCAGCGCGGGGAGGGAAGAGACCCAGTACTTC.

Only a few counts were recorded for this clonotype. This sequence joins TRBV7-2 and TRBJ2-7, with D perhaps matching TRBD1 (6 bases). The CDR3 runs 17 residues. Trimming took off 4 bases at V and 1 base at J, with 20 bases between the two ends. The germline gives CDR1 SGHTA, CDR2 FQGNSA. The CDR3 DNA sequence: TGTGCCAGCAGCTCATCCCCAGGAAAGACAGGATCCTACGAGCAGTACTTC. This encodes CASSSSPGKTGSYEQYF.